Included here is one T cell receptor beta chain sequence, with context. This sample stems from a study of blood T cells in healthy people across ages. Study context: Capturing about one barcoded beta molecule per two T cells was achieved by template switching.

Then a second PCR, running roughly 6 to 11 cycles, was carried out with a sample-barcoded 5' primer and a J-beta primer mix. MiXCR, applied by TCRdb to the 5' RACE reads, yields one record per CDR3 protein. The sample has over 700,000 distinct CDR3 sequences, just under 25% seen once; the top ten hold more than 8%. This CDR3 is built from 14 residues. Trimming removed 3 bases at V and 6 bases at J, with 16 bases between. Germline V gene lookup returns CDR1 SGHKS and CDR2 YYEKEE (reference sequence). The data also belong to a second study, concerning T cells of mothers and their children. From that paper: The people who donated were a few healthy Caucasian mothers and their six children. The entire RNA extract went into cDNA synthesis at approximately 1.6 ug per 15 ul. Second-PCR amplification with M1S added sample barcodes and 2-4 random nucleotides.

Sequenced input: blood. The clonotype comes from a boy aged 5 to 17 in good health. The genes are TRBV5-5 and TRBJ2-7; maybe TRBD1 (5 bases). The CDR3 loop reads CASSYPTDPSEQYF. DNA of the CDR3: TGTGCCAGCAGCTACCCGACAGACCCCTCCGAGCAGTACTTC.